A single T cell receptor beta chain is shown here with its context. Antigen specificity is unknown. Both 60 Vbeta primers and 13 Jbeta primers went into the PCR. TCRdb keeps only in-frame clones here, not all; method: immunoSEQ multiplex PCR. Of about 140,000 clones in the sample, 82% are singletons; the top ten hold 1.4% to 1.5%. This entry belongs to a study of cytomegalovirus exposure and HLA in healthy donors. Notes on the study in general: The likely explanation for a cluster of highly shared sequence variants was sequencing artifact.

Trimming cost V 3 bases and J 11 bases, with 11 bases left between them. The germline gives CDR1 SGHTA, CDR2 FQGNSA. The CDR3 runs to 12 residues. This sequence originates from a man aged 30 to 39 in good health and CMV-seropositive. Sequenced: PBMCs. The J gene is TRBJ1-5, the V gene TRBV7-2; D perhaps matches TRBD1 (5 bases). CDR3 region: CASSLGGMTQHF. The CDR3 DNA follows: TGTGCCAGCAGCTTGGGGGGTATGACCCAGCATTTT.